The T cell receptor beta chain under discussion was sequenced for a study of human T cells and chemical hapten exposure. At the level of the study: Sensitization involved placing 2% DPC onto an approximately 2 cm by approximately 2 cm region of upper inner arm skin. Throughout a study of approximately 25 weeks, patients underwent weekly scalp administration of diphenylcyclopropenone doses.

About this clonotype: The antigen remains unidentified.

Original methodology: Ranging from roughly 20,000 to 750,000, TCR counts per sample had a median value of approximately 97,000. TCRdb analysed the RACE reads with MiXCR anew, one entry per CDR3 protein. TCRdb's processing, not the authors' own work, is the source of the V and J calls. The sample lists fewer than 200,000 distinct CDR3 sequences; around 24% were seen once. Study observations and caveats: The number of TCRs above 1 in 1000 frequency did not change after DPC sensitization.

V shed 1 base and J 4 bases; nucleotides not matched to a gene: 6. This CDR3 is 15 amino acids long. Per the germline V gene, CDR1 is KGHSH and CDR2 is LQKENI. Described time point: patch test 1, 2 weeks after DPC sensitization. The sample's treatment: therapeutic diphenylcyclopropenone sensitization with weekly scalp DPC. The sample was whole blood, taken in connection with sensitization to the hapten diphenylcyclopropenone (DPC). The origin of this receptor is a woman in her 50s with alopecia areata. Some clones in this sample may be carry-over from other donors' samples. The V gene is TRBV18, the J gene TRBJ1-1; 7 bases match TRBD1. The CDR3 is CASSPLRQGVTEAFF. The CDR3 nucleotides read TGTGCCAGCTCACCACTTCGACAGGGCGTCACTGAAGCTTTCTTT. Together with reference TRBV18 and TRBJ1-1, the CDR3 gives the full variable domain: NAGVMQNPRHLVRRRGQEARLRCSPMKGHSHVYWYRQLPEEGLKFMVYLQKENIIDESGMPKERFSAEFPKEGPSILRIQQVVRGDSAAYFCASSPLRQGVTEAFFGQGTRLTVV.